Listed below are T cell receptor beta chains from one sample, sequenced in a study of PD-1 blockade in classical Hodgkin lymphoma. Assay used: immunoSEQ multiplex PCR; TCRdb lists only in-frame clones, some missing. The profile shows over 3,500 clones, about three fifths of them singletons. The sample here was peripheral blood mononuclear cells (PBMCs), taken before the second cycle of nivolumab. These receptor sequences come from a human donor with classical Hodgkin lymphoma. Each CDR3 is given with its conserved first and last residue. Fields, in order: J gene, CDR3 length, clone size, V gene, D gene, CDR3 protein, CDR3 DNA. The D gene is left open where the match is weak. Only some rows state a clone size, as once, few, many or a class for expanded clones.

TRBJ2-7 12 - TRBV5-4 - CASSRESHEQYF TGTGCCAGCAGCAGGGAAAGCCACGAGCAGTACTTC
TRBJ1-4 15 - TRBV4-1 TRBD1 CASSQADRADEKLFF TGCGCCAGCAGCCAGGCTGACAGGGCTGATGAAAAACTGTTTTTT
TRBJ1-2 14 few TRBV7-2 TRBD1 CASSPQTGGYGYTF TGTGCCAGCAGCCCTCAGACAGGGGGCTATGGCTACACCTTC
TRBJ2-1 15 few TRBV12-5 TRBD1 CASGLGDRFYNEQFF TGTGCTAGTGGTTTGGGGGACAGGTTCTACAATGAGCAGTTCTTC
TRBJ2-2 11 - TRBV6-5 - CASTSLGELFF TGTGCCAGCACCTCCCTTGGGGAGCTGTTTTTT
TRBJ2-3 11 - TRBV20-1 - CSALTTDTQYF TGCAGTGCTCTGACGACAGATACGCAGTATTTT
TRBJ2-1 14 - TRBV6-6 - CASSYSIGYNEQFF TGTGCCAGCAGTTACTCGATCGGGTACAATGAGCAGTTCTTC
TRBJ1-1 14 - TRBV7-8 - CASRYETRGTEAFF TGTGCCAGCCGGTACGAAACCCGGGGCACTGAAGCTTTCTTT
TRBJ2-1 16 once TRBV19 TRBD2 CASTPPDWRGLNEQFF TGTGCCAGTACTCCTCCGGACTGGCGGGGGTTGAATGAGCAGTTCTTC
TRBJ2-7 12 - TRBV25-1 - CASRGQGYEQYF TGTGCCAGCAGAGGACAAGGCTACGAGCAGTACTTC
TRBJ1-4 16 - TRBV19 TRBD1 CASSLPPGGRNEKLFF TGTGCCAGTAGTCTGCCTCCAGGGGGCAGGAATGAAAAACTGTTTTTT
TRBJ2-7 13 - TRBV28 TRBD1 CATEWDSPYEQYF TGTGCCACCGAGTGGGACAGCCCCTACGAGCAGTACTTC
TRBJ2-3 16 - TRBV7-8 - CASSYPLTGSTDTQYF TGTGCCAGCAGCTACCCGCTAACAGGCAGCACAGATACGCAGTATTTT
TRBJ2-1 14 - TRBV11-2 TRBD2 CASKSGMSSNEQFF TGTGCCAGCAAGAGCGGGATGAGCTCCAATGAGCAGTTCTTC
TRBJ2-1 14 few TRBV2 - CASNKMSPYNEQFF TGTGCCAGCAATAAAATGAGTCCTTACAATGAGCAGTTCTTC
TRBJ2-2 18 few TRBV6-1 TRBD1 CASSGLIGRGRNTGELFF TGTGCCAGCAGTGGATTAATCGGCAGGGGGCGAAACACCGGGGAGCTGTTTTTT
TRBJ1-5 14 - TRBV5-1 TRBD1 CASSLGGQGEPQHF TGCGCCAGCAGCCTAGGAGGACAGGGCGAGCCCCAGCATTTT
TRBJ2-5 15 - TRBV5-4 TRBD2 CASSLGLAGRRTQYF TGTGCCAGCAGCTTGGGACTAGCGGGCCGAAGGACCCAGTACTTC
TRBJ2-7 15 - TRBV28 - CASSLGVGRDYEQYF TGTGCCAGCAGTCTAGGGGTGGGTAGGGACTACGAGCAGTACTTC
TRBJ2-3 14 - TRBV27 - CASSSRTVTDTQYF TGTGCCAGCAGTTCACGGACCGTCACAGATACGCAGTATTTT
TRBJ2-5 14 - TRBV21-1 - CASPIDSAKETQYF TGTGCCAGCCCTATAGACAGCGCCAAAGAGACCCAGTACTTC
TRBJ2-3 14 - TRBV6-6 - CASRQLGLTDTQYF TGTGCCAGCAGACAACTAGGGTTAACAGATACGCAGTATTTT
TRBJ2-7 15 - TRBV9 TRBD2 CASSPSGTPSYEQYF TGTGCCAGCAGCCCAAGCGGGACTCCATCCTACGAGCAGTACTTC
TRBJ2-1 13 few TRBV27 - CASSFGQYNEQFF TGTGCCAGCAGTTTCGGGCAATACAATGAGCAGTTCTTC
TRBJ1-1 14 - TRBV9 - CASSTQHENTEAFF TGTGCCAGCAGTACCCAACACGAGAACACTGAAGCTTTCTTT
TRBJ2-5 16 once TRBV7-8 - CASSLGRMDRGETQYF TGTGCCAGCAGCTTAGGACGGATGGACAGAGGGGAGACCCAGTACTTC
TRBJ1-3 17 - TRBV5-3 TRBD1 CARSAKMTGKDGNTIYF TGTGCCAGAAGCGCAAAAATGACAGGGAAGGATGGAAACACCATATATTTT
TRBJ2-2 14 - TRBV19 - CASSPLRGRGELFF TGTGCCAGTAGTCCACTCCGAGGACGTGGGGAGCTGTTTTTT
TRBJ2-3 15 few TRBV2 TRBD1 CASRDGTGGTDTQYF TGTGCCAGCAGGGATGGGACAGGGGGCACAGATACGCAGTATTTT
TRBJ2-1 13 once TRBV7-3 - CASSLGRSNEQFF TGTGCCAGCAGCCTAGGGAGGAGCAATGAGCAGTTCTTC
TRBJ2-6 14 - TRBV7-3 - CAYREDSGANVLTF TGTGCCTACAGGGAGGACTCTGGGGCCAACGTCCTGACTTTC
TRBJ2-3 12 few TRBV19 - CASSIDSYTQYF TGTGCCAGTAGTATCGACAGTTATACGCAGTATTTT
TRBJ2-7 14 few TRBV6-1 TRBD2 CASRTLAGLYEQYF TGTGCCAGCAGAACCCTAGCGGGGCTCTACGAGCAGTACTTC
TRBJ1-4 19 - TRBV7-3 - CASSLPRQPMGATNEKLFF TGTGCCAGCAGCCTGCCCCGGCAGCCCATGGGGGCAACTAATGAAAAACTGTTTTTT
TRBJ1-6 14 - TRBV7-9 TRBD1 CASGDRAYNSPLHF TGTGCCAGCGGCGACAGGGCCTATAATTCACCCCTCCACTTT
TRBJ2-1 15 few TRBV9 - CASSVSGNNYNEQFF TGTGCCAGCAGCGTGTCAGGGAACAATTACAATGAGCAGTTCTTC
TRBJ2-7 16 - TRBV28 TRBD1 CASSDYPGQGIHEQYF TGTGCCAGCAGTGATTACCCGGGACAGGGGATCCACGAGCAGTACTTC
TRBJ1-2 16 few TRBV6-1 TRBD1 CASSGDRQGGSYGYTF TGTGCCAGCAGTGGAGACCGACAGGGGGGAAGTTATGGCTACACCTTC
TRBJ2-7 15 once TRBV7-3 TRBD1 CASSLTGQGFYEQYF TGTGCCAGCAGCTTAACCGGACAGGGGTTTTACGAGCAGTACTTC
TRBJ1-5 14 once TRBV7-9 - CASSYEGDGQPQHF TGTGCCAGCAGCTATGAGGGGGATGGTCAGCCCCAGCATTTT